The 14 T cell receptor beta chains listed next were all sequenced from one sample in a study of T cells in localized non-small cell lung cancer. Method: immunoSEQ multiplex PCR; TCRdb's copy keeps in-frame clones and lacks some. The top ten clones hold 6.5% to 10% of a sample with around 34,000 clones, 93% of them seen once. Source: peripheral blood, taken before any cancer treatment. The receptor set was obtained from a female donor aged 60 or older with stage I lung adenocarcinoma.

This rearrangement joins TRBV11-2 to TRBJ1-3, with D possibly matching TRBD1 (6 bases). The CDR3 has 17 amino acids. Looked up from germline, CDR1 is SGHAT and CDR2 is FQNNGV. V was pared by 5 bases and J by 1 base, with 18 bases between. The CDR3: CASSKQVQGRSGNTIYF. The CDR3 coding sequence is TGTGCCAGCAGCAAACAAGTTCAGGGGAGGTCTGGAAACACCATATATTTT.

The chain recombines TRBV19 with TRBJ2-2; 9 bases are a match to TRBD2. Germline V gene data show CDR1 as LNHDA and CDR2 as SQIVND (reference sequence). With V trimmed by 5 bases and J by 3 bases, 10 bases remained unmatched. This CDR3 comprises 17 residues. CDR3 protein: CASSFFSGRPDTGELFF. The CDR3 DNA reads TGTGCCAGTAGTTTCTTTAGCGGGAGACCGGACACCGGGGAGCTGTTTTTT. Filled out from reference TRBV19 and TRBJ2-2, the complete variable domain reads DGGITQSPKYLFRKEGQNVTLSCEQNLNHDAMYWYRQDPGQGLRLIYYSQIVNDFQKGDIAEGYSVSREKKESFPLTVTSAQKNPTAFYLCASSFFSGRPDTGELFFGEGSRLTVL.

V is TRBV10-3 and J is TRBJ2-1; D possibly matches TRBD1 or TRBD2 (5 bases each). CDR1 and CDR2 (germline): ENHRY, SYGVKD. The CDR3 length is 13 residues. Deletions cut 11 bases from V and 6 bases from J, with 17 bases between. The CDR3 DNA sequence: TGTGCCTCGGAAGGGACCTTTCCCAATGAGCAGTTCTTC. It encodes CASEGTFPNEQFF.

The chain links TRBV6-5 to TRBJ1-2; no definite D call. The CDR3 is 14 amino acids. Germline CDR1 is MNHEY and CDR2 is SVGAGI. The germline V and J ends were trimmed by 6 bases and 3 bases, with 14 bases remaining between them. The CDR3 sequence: CASRPHNTHYGYTF. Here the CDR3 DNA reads TGTGCCAGCAGACCTCACAATACCCACTATGGCTACACCTTC.

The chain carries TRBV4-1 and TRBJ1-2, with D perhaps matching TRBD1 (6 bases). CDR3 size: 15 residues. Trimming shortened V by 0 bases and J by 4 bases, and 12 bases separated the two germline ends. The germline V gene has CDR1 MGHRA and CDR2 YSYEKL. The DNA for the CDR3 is TGCGCCAGCAGCCAAGATGAGGGGGTCAGCTATGGCTACACCTTC. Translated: CASSQDEGVSYGYTF.

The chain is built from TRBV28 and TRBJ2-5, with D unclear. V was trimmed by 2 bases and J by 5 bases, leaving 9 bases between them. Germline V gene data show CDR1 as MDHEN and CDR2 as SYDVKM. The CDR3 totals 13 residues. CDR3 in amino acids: CASSLVSLETQYF. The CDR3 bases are TGTGCCAGCAGTTTAGTCAGCCTGGAGACCCAGTACTTC.

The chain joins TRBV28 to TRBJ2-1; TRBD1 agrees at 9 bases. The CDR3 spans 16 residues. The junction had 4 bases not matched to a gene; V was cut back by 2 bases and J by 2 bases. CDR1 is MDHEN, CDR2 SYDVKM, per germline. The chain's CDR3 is CASSLRGQGPYNEQFF. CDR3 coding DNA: TGTGCCAGCAGTTTAAGGGGACAGGGTCCCTACAATGAGCAGTTCTTC.

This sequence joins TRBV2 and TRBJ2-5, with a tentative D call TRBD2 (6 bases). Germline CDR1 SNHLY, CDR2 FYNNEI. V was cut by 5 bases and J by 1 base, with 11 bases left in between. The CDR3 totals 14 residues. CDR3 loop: CASSMSGVQETQYF. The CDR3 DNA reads TGTGCCAGCAGTATGTCGGGAGTCCAAGAGACCCAGTACTTC.

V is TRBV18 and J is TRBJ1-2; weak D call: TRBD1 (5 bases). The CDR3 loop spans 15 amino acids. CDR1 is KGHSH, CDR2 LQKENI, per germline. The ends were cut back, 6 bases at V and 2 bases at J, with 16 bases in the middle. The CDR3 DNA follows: TGTGCCAGCTCTATCCGAGACAGCGAAAACTATGGCTACACCTTC. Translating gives CASSIRDSENYGYTF.

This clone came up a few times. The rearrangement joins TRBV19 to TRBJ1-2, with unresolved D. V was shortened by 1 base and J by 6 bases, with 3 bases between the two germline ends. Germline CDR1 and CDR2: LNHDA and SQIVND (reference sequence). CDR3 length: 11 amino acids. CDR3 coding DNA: TGTGCCAGTAGTATAGCGAATGGCTACACCTTC. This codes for CASSIANGYTF. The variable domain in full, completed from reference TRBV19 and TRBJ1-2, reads DGGITQSPKYLFRKEGQNVTLSCEQNLNHDAMYWYRQDPGQGLRLIYYSQIVNDFQKGDIAEGYSVSREKKESFPLTVTSAQKNPTAFYLCASSIANGYTFGSGTRLTVV.

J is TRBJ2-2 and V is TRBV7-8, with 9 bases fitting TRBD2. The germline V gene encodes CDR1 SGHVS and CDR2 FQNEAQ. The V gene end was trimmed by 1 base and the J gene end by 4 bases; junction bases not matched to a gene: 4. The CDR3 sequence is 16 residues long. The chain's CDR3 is CASSLVSGSFTGELFF. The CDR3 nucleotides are TGTGCCAGCAGCTTAGTTAGCGGGAGTTTCACCGGGGAGCTGTTTTTT.

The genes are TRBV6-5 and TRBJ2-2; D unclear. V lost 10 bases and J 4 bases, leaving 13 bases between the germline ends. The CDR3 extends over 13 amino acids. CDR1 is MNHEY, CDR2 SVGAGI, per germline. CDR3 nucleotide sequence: TGTGCCACCGGTAGGGTAGGCACCGGGGAGCTGTTTTTT. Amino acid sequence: CATGRVGTGELFF.

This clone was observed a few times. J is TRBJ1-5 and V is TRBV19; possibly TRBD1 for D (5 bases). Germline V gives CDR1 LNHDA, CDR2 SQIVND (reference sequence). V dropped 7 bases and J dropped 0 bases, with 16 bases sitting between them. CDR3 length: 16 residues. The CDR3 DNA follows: TGTGCCAGTACCCTCACCGGGGGGTATAGCAATCAGCCCCAGCATTTT. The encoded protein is CASTLTGGYSNQPQHF.

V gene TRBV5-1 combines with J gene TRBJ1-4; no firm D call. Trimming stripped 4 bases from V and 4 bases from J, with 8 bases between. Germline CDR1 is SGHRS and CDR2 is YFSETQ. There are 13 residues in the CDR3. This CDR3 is CASSDQNNEKLFF. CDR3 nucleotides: TGCGCCAGCAGCGATCAGAATAATGAAAAACTGTTTTTT.